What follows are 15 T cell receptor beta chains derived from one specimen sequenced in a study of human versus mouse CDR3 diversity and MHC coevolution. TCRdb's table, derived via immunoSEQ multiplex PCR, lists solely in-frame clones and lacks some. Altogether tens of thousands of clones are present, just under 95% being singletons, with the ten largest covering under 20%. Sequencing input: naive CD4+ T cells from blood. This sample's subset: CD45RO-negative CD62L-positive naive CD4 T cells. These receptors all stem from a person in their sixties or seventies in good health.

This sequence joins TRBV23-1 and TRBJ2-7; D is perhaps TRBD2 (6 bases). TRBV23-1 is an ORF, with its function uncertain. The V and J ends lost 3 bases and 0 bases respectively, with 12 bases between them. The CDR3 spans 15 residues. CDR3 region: CASSHWGESSYEQYF. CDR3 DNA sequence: TGCGCCAGCAGTCATTGGGGGGAGAGCTCCTACGAGCAGTACTTC.

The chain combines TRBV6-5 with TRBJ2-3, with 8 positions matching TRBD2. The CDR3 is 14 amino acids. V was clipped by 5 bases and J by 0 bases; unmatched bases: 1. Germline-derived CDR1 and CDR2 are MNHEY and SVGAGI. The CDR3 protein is CASSPSGSTDTQYF. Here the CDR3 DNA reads TGTGCCAGCAGTCCTAGCGGGAGCACAGATACGCAGTATTTT.

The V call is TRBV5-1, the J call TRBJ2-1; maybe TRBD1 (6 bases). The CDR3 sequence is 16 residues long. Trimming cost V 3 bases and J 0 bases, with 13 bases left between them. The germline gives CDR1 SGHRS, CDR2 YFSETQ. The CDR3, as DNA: TGCGCCAGCAGCTCTTCCAGGGGCCTCTCCTACAATGAGCAGTTCTTC. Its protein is CASSSSRGLSYNEQFF.

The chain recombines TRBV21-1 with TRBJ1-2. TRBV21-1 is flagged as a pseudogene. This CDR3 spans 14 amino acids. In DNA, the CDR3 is TGTGCCAGCAGCAAAGTGGAGCTCGTCTATGGCTACACCTTC. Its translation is CASSKVELVYGYTF.

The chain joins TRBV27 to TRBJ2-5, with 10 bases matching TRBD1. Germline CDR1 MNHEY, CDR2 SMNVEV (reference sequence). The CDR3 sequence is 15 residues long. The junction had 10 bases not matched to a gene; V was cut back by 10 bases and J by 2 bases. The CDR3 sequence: CATKRTGGQQETQYF. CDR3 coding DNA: TGTGCCACAAAGAGGACAGGGGGACAGCAAGAGACCCAGTACTTC.

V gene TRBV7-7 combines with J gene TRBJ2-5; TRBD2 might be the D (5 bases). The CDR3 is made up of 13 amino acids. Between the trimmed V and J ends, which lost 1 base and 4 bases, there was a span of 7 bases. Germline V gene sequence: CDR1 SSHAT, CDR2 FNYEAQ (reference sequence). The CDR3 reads CASSLGGGETQYF. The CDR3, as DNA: TGTGCCAGCAGCTTAGGCGGAGGAGAGACCCAGTACTTC.

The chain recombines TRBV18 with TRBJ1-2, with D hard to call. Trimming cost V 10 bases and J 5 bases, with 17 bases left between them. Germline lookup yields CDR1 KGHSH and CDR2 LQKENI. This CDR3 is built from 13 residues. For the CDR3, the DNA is TGTGCCACCGCCGGATCGCAGACATATGGCTACACCTTC. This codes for CATAGSQTYGYTF.

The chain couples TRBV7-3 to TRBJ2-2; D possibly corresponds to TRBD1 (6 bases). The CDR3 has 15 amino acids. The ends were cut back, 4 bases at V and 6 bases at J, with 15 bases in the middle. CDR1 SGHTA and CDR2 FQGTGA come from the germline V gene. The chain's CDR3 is CASSSPGKGAGELFF. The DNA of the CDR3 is TGTGCCAGCAGCTCCCCCGGTAAGGGGGCCGGGGAGCTGTTTTTT.

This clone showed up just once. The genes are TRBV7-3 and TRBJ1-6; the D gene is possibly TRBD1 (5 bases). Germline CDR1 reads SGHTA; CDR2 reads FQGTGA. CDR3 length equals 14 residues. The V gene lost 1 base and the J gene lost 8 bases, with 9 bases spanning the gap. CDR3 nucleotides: TGTGCCAGCAGCTTAAGGGGGGGTGATTCACCCCTCCACTTT. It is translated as CASSLRGGDSPLHF.

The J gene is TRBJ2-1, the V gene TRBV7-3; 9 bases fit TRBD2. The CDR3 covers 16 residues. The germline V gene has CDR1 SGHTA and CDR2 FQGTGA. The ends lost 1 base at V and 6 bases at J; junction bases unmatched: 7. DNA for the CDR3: TGTGCCAGCAGCTTAAGGGCTAGCGGGATCGGCAATGAGCAGTTCTTC. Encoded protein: CASSLRASGIGNEQFF.

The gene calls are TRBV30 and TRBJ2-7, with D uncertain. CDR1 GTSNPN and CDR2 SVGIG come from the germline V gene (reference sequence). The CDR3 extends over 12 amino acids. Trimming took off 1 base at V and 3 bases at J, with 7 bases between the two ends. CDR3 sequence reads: CAWSAGSYEQYF. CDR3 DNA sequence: TGTGCCTGGAGTGCAGGAAGCTACGAGCAGTACTTC.

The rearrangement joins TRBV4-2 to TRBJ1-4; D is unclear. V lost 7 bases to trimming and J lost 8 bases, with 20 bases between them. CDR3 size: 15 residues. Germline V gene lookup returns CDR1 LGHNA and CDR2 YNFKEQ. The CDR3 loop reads CASTPYSKRGEKLFF. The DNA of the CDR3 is TGTGCCAGCACCCCCTACTCAAAACGGGGAGAAAAACTGTTTTTT.

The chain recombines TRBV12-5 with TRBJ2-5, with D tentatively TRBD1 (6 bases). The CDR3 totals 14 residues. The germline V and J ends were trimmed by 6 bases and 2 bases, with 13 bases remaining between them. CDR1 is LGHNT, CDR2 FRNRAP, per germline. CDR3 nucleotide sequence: TGTGCTAGTGGCCTCCTCGGACAGCAAGAGACCCAGTACTTC. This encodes CASGLLGQQETQYF.

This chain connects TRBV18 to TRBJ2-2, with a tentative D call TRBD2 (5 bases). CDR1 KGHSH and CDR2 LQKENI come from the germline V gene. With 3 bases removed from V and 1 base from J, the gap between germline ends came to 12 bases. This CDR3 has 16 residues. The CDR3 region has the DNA TGTGCCAGCTCACCGCCGCAGCGGCAGAACACCGGGGAGCTGTTTTTT. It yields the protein CASSPPQRQNTGELFF.

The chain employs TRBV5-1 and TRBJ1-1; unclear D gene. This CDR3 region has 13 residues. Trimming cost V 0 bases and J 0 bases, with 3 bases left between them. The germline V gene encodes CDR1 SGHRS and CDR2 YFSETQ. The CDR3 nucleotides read TGCGCCAGCAGCTTGGACATGAACACTGAAGCTTTCTTT. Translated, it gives CASSLDMNTEAFF.